A single sample is the source of the 11 T cell receptor beta chains below, sequenced in a study of T cell responses to AZD1222 COVID-19 vaccine. The data were produced by immunoSEQ multiplex PCR, yet TCRdb's version contains in-frame clones alone and is incomplete. The sample shows fewer than 300,000 clones, approximately 93% of them seen only once. The source was peripheral blood, collected on day 0 of AZD1222 vaccination. The receptors come from an adult in good health.

V and J are TRBV25-1 and TRBJ1-2, with D hard to call. Germline CDR1 reads MGHDK; CDR2 reads SYGVNS. The V end lost 6 bases, the J end lost 8 bases, and 13 bases lay between the germline ends. The length of the CDR3 is 12 residues. The CDR3 coding sequence is TGTGCCAGCAGACTTTCTGGCGAGGGCTACACCTTC. The encoded protein is CASRLSGEGYTF.

The CDR3 region is CASGHSSYNEQFF. As DNA, the CDR3 is TGTGCCAGCGGACATTCCTCCTACAATGAGCAGTTCTTC. The rearrangement links TRBV27 to TRBJ2-1; D might be TRBD1 (5 bases). Germline-derived CDR1 and CDR2 are MNHEY and SMNVEV (reference sequence). The CDR3 totals 13 residues. Trimming removed 8 bases at V and 0 bases at J, with 8 bases between.

J is TRBJ1-2 and V is TRBV4-2; D is unclear. The CDR3 loop spans 15 amino acids. Germline V gene sequence: CDR1 LGHNA, CDR2 YNFKEQ. V was trimmed by 0 bases and J by 0 bases, leaving 8 bases between them. The DNA of the CDR3 is TGTGCCAGCAGCCAAGATTACCTTGCTAACTATGGCTACACCTTC. It codes for CASSQDYLANYGYTF.

The chain uses TRBV13 and TRBJ2-7; 7 nucleotides line up with TRBD2. The ends lost 2 bases at V and 4 bases at J; junction bases unmatched: 5. The CDR3 is 14 residues long. Germline V CDR1 and CDR2: PRHDT, FYEKMQ (reference sequence). CDR3 in DNA: TGTGCCAGCAGCTTAACGCGGGAGCGGTACGAGCAGTACTTC. Residues: CASSLTRERYEQYF.

The V gene is TRBV7-2, the J gene TRBJ2-7, with a possible D match to TRBD2 (5 bases). With 1 base removed from V and 3 bases from J, the gap between germline ends came to 10 bases. The length of the CDR3 is 14 residues. Germline V gives CDR1 SGHTA, CDR2 FQGNSA. CDR3 sequence reads: CASSLGRIGYEQYF. The CDR3, as DNA: TGTGCCAGCAGCTTAGGGAGGATTGGCTACGAGCAGTACTTC.

V gene TRBV29-1 combines with J gene TRBJ2-7; D remains unclear. Germline values: CDR1 SQVTM, CDR2 ANQGSEA. V lost 0 bases and J 3 bases, leaving 12 bases between the germline ends. The CDR3 spans 14 residues. Here the CDR3 DNA reads TGCAGCGTTGAAGATCCCAAAGGGCGCTACGAGCAGTACTTC. Translated, it gives CSVEDPKGRYEQYF.

In regard to this clone: Other nucleotide sequences in the sample specify the same CDR3. The chain combines TRBV5-1 with TRBJ2-7; D gene ambiguous. The CDR3 extends over 13 amino acids. Trimming removed 2 bases at V and 2 bases at J, with 8 bases between. The germline CDR1 and CDR2 sequences are SGHRS and YFSETQ. CDR3 in amino acids: CASSFSETYEQYF. The CDR3 bases are TGCGCCAGCAGCTTTTCAGAGACCTACGAGCAGTACTTC.

This clone was detected a few times. The chain combines TRBV19 with TRBJ2-7; TRBD1 aligns across 8 bases. CDR3 length: 14 amino acids. CDR1 is LNHDA and CDR2 is SQIVND in the germline V gene (reference sequence). The J segment lost 1 base and the V segment lost 4 bases, leaving 3 bases of the junction unmatched. CDR3: CASSTRTGSYEQYF. DNA for the CDR3: TGTGCCAGTAGTACCCGGACAGGGTCCTACGAGCAGTACTTC.

The gene calls are TRBV7-9 and TRBJ2-7, with a tentative D call TRBD2 (5 bases). This CDR3 has 13 amino acids. CDR1 is SEHNR and CDR2 is FQNEAQ in the germline V gene (reference sequence). Deletions cut 6 bases from V and 2 bases from J, with 11 bases between. The CDR3 DNA reads as TGTGCCAGCAGGGGTCCGGAGGCCTACGAGCAGTACTTC. Protein: CASRGPEAYEQYF.

This chain links TRBV12-3 or TRBV12-4 with TRBJ2-7, with D possibly matching TRBD2 (5 bases). The CDR3 is made up of 13 amino acids. The V end lost 6 bases, the J end lost 6 bases, and 15 bases lay between the germline ends. CDR3 residues: CASSLGRGSEQYF. CDR3 sequence (DNA): TGTGCCAGCAGCCTTGGTCGTGGGAGCGAGCAGTACTTC.

This clone has a single count. The genes are TRBV4-3 and TRBJ2-3, with TRBD2 matching over 13 bases. Germline V gives CDR1 LGHNA, CDR2 YSLEER. The CDR3 sequence is 18 residues long. V lost 1 base and J lost 0; bases outside the gene matches: 4. Written as DNA, the CDR3 is TGCGCCAGCAGCCAAGGACTAGCGGGGGGCACTAGCACAGATACGCAGTATTTT. Translation: CASSQGLAGGTSTDTQYF.